This T cell receptor (beta chain) was identified in a study of blood T cell repertoires in COVID-19. Profiled with immunoSEQ multiplex PCR; TCRdb holds only in-frame clones, not every one. The table lists roughly 180,000 clones, roughly 84% of them singletons, with less than 20% in the top ten. From germline, CDR1 is SQVTM and CDR2 ANQGSEA. With V trimmed by 5 bases and J by 7 bases, 10 bases remained unmatched. The CDR3 loop spans 13 amino acids. Enrollees, about 18 to 89 years old, lived in around 23 US areas. The rearrangement links TRBV29-1 to TRBJ1-2; TRBD1 aligns across 7 bases. What was sequenced was PBMCs or T cells enriched from blood (not recorded which). The receptor was derived from a man aged 60 to 75 who had recovered from COVID-19. CDR3: CSVTTRDRGGYTF. The DNA for the CDR3 is TGCAGCGTTACAACTAGGGACAGAGGTGGCTACACCTTC.